The 30 T cell receptor beta chains below come from one sample, sequenced in a study of cytotoxic CD8 clonotypes in ibrutinib-treated CLL. This table comes from immunoSEQ multiplex PCR, and its TCRdb copy is limited to in-frame clones, with some not included. Among fewer than 300,000 clones listed, roughly three quarters were seen once. Sequencing used PBMCs, obtained at disease progression, from a patient treated with ibrutinib. The receptors stem from a human donor with chronic lymphocytic leukemia.

CDR3 loop: CASSSPGQFTGELFF. CDR3 coding DNA: TGTGCCAGCAGCTCACCGGGACAATTCACCGGGGAGCTGTTTTTT. This chain connects TRBV11-2 to TRBJ2-2; a possible D gene is TRBD1 (6 bases). CDR1 and CDR2 from the germline V gene are SGHAT and FQNNGV. This CDR3 region has 15 residues. Trimming left V 4 bases short and J 4 bases short, with 13 bases between.

The chain has TRBV5-1 and TRBJ1-1; D uncertain. The CDR3 has 13 amino acids. The germline CDR1 and CDR2 sequences are SGHRS and YFSETQ. V gave up 0 bases and J gave up 0 bases, with 3 bases separating them. This CDR3 is CASSLALNTEAFF. In DNA form, the CDR3 reads TGCGCCAGCAGCTTGGCCTTGAACACTGAAGCTTTCTTT. Full variable domain (remainder filled in from reference TRBV5-1 and TRBJ1-1): KAGVTQTPRYLIKTRGQQVTLSCSPISGHRSVSWYQQTPGQGLQFLFEYFSETQRNKGNFPGRFSGRQFSNSRSEMNVSTLELGDSALYLCASSLALNTEAFFGQGTRLTVV.

The gene calls are TRBV7-9 and TRBJ2-1; 8 nucleotides agree with TRBD2. The germline CDR1 and CDR2 sequences are SEHNR and FQNEAQ (reference sequence). This CDR3 contains 15 residues. Trimming cost V 0 bases and J 5 bases; bases outside gene matches: 3. The CDR3 bases are TGTGCCAGCAGCTTAGCCGGGACTAGTCACAATGAGCAGTTCTTC. This encodes CASSLAGTSHNEQFF. Looking up the rest from reference TRBV7-9 and TRBJ2-1 gives the full variable domain: DTGVSQNPRHKITKRGQNVTFRCDPISEHNRLYWYRQTLGQGPEFLTYFQNEAQLEKSRLLSDRFSAERPKGSFSTLEIQRTEQGDSAMYLCASSLAGTSHNEQFFGPGTRLTVL.

This clone was seen just once. The chain joins TRBV13 to TRBJ1-3, with 7 positions matching TRBD1. Losses at the gene ends were 5 bases for V and 0 bases for J; bases not matched to a gene: 16. The CDR3 is 19 amino acids. Germline CDR1 reads PRHDT; CDR2 reads FYEKMQ (reference sequence). In DNA, the CDR3 is TGTGCCAGCAGCCCGAGACAGGGTTTTCGTTCCCTCTCTGGAAACACCATATATTTT. This encodes CASSPRQGFRSLSGNTIYF. Filled out from reference TRBV13 and TRBJ1-3, the complete variable domain reads AAGVIQSPRHLIKEKRETATLKCYPIPRHDTVYWYQQGPGQDPQFLISFYEKMQSDKGSIPDRFSAQQFSDYHSELNMSSLELGDSALYFCASSPRQGFRSLSGNTIYFGEGSWLTVV.

Remarks on this clone: One end of the junction does not line up with germline, which may come from a read error. The chain carries TRBV7-2 and TRBJ1-1; D gene unclear. CDR1 and CDR2 (germline): SGHTA, FQGNSA. The CDR3 is made up of 12 amino acids. In DNA, the CDR3 is TGTGCCAGCAGCTTAGCCGAAGGACGGAAACTATTT. Encoded protein: CASSLAEGRKLF.

The chain couples TRBV5-1 to TRBJ2-3; TRBD1 might be the D (7 bases). Trimming took off 4 bases at V and 4 bases at J, with 13 bases between the two ends. Germline V gives CDR1 SGHRS, CDR2 YFSETQ. The CDR3 extends over 14 amino acids. CDR3: CASSPDRRADTQYF. The CDR3 nucleotides are TGCGCCAGCAGCCCGGACAGGAGGGCAGATACGCAGTATTTT.

The rearrangement links TRBV27 to TRBJ2-7; a weak D match, TRBD2 (6 bases). Trimming left V 1 base short and J 4 bases short, with 20 bases between. CDR1 and CDR2 from the germline V gene are MNHEY and SMNVEV (reference sequence). This CDR3 region has 17 residues. The CDR3 DNA reads as TGTGCCAGCAGTTTATTGTCTGAGTGGCGGGACGGGTACGAGCAGTACTTC. Its translation is CASSLLSEWRDGYEQYF.

The chain recombines TRBV19 with TRBJ2-1; 9 positions agree with TRBD2. This CDR3 has 16 amino acids. The germline CDR1 and CDR2 sequences are LNHDA and SQIVND (reference sequence). Losses at the gene ends were 5 bases for V and 5 bases for J; bases not matched to a gene: 10. CDR3 sequence reads: CASSFPRVAGDNEQFF. The CDR3 DNA reads TGTGCCAGTAGTTTCCCCAGGGTAGCGGGAGACAATGAGCAGTTCTTC.

V is TRBV9 and J is TRBJ2-2; 12 bases align to TRBD2. The CDR3 length is 17 residues. Trimming at V came to 4 bases and at J to 5 bases, leaving 9 bases not matched to a gene. CDR1 and CDR2 (germline): SGDLS, YYNGEE. CDR3 protein: CASSSLAGGGRTGELFF. In DNA form, the CDR3 reads TGTGCCAGCAGCTCTCTAGCGGGAGGGGGAAGGACCGGGGAGCTGTTTTTT. Using reference TRBV9 and TRBJ2-2 for the parts outside the CDR3, the full variable domain is DSGVTQTPKHLITATGQRVTLRCSPRSGDLSVYWYQQSLDQGLQFLIQYYNGEERAKGNILERFSAQQFPDLHSELNLSSLELGDSALYFCASSSLAGGGRTGELFFGEGSRLTVL.

J is TRBJ2-1 and V is TRBV29-1, with 7 nucleotides matching TRBD2. The V segment lost 8 bases and the J segment 10 bases; nucleotides outside the gene matches: 14. Germline assignment: CDR1 SQVTM and CDR2 ANQGSEA. The CDR3 length is 13 residues. CDR3 DNA sequence: TGCAGCACCGGCCGGGACTACTTCCGGGAGCAGTTCTTC. As protein: CSTGRDYFREQFF.

The V and J genes are TRBV27 and TRBJ2-7, with D perhaps being TRBD1 or TRBD2 (5 bases each). CDR3 length: 13 amino acids. Germline-derived CDR1 and CDR2 are MNHEY and SMNVEV (reference sequence). The V end was cut by 6 bases, the J end by 6 bases, with 15 bases between. DNA of the CDR3: TGTGCCAGCAGCAAGAGAGGGGCCGGCGAGCAGTACTTC. This gives the protein CASSKRGAGEQYF.

V usage is TRBV6-1 and J usage is TRBJ2-5; the D is unclear. Germline loops: CDR1 MNHNS, CDR2 SASEGT. V lost 3 bases and J 6 bases, leaving 23 bases between the germline ends. The CDR3 runs 17 residues. CDR3 coding DNA: TGTGCCAGCAGTGAGGCCAAACTATATCCCCTGGTAAAGACCCAGTACTTC. Translated: CASSEAKLYPLVKTQYF.

This chain links TRBV7-9 with TRBJ1-4, with 7 nucleotides matching TRBD1. V was clipped by 6 bases and J by 6 bases; unmatched bases: 7. Germline V gene data show CDR1 as SEHNR and CDR2 as FQNEAQ (reference sequence). CDR3 size: 14 residues. The CDR3 sequence: CASRSTGVDEKLFF. For the CDR3, the DNA is TGTGCCAGCAGGAGTACAGGGGTCGATGAAAAACTGTTTTTT.

The chain carries TRBV11-2 and TRBJ2-7, with TRBD1 as a possible D gene (6 bases). From germline, CDR1 is SGHAT and CDR2 FQNNGV. V was clipped by 1 base and J by 6 bases, with 10 bases between them. This CDR3 spans 13 amino acids. The CDR3 DNA reads as TGTGCCAGCAGCTTAGGCCGACAGGCCGAGCAGTACTTC. This sequence encodes CASSLGRQAEQYF.

The V and J genes are TRBV19 and TRBJ1-2; weak D call: TRBD1 (6 bases). CDR3 length equals 14 residues. The germline gives CDR1 LNHDA, CDR2 SQIVND (reference sequence). V lost 5 bases to trimming and J lost 5 bases, with 15 bases between them. CDR3 nucleotide sequence: TGTGCCAGTAGTCCGAACAGGGAATGGTATGGCTACACCTTC. This encodes CASSPNREWYGYTF.

The chain has TRBV7-9 and TRBJ1-2; D gene ambiguous. The CDR3 sequence is 17 residues long. Trimming took off 1 base at V and 3 bases at J, with 18 bases between the two ends. Germline lookup yields CDR1 SEHNR and CDR2 FQNEAQ (reference sequence). CDR3 loop: CASSLDPPNTSDYGYTF. CDR3 bases: TGTGCCAGCAGCTTAGATCCGCCGAACACATCGGACTATGGCTACACCTTC. The complete variable domain, with remaining parts taken from reference TRBV7-9 and TRBJ1-2, reads DTGVSQNPRHKITKRGQNVTFRCDPISEHNRLYWYRQTLGQGPEFLTYFQNEAQLEKSRLLSDRFSAERPKGSFSTLEIQRTEQGDSAMYLCASSLDPPNTSDYGYTFGSGTRLTVV.

This clone was picked up one time. The chain is built from TRBV11-2 and TRBJ2-7, with 10 bases aligning to TRBD2. Germline-derived CDR1 and CDR2 are SGHAT and FQNNGV. This CDR3 spans 15 amino acids. The trim removed 6 bases at V and 4 bases at J, leaving 9 bases unmatched. The CDR3 region has the DNA TGTGCCAGCAGGTCACTAGCGGGACGGACTTACGAGCAGTACTTC. It specifies CASRSLAGRTYEQYF.

The chain has TRBV6-7 and TRBJ1-5; no definite D call. TRBV6-7 is sorted into the ORF group, with uncertain function. V lost 2 bases to trimming and J lost 0 bases, with 8 bases between them. The CDR3 sequence is 15 residues long. CDR3 bases: TGTGCCAGCAGTTACGGTTTTTATAGCAATCAGCCCCAGCATTTT. Its translation: CASSYGFYSNQPQHF.

V usage is TRBV25-1 and J usage is TRBJ2-5; D unresolved. Germline CDR1 is MGHDK and CDR2 is SYGVNS. The V gene lost 3 bases and the J gene lost 3 bases, with 11 bases spanning the gap. This CDR3 comprises 14 residues. CDR3 coding DNA: TGTGCCAGCAGTGACCCAGGTTCGGAAGAGACCCAGTACTTC. Translation: CASSDPGSEETQYF.

This chain connects TRBV6-5 to TRBJ1-1; TRBD1 might be the D (5 bases). This CDR3 is built from 12 residues. Germline-derived CDR1 and CDR2 are MNHEY and SVGAGI. With 4 bases removed from V and 11 bases from J, the gap between germline ends came to 14 bases. CDR3 loop: CASSSGGRLAFF. The CDR3 DNA reads TGTGCCAGCAGTTCTGGGGGACGGTTGGCTTTCTTT.

This clone was observed a single time. The CDR3 DNA sequence: TGCGCCAGCAGCTCCCTGGGGGGACTAGCAGGCAATGAGCAGTTCTTC. This sequence encodes CASSSLGGLAGNEQFF. The gene calls are TRBV5-1 and TRBJ2-1, with 9 positions matching TRBD2. This CDR3 is 16 amino acids long. The ends lost 3 bases at V and 6 bases at J; junction bases unmatched: 10. Per germline, CDR1 SGHRS and CDR2 YFSETQ. The whole variable domain, remainder taken from reference TRBV5-1 and TRBJ2-1, is KAGVTQTPRYLIKTRGQQVTLSCSPISGHRSVSWYQQTPGQGLQFLFEYFSETQRNKGNFPGRFSGRQFSNSRSEMNVSTLELGDSALYLCASSSLGGLAGNEQFFGPGTRLTVL.

The V and J genes are TRBV2 and TRBJ2-1, with TRBD1 identical over 8 bases. V gave up 4 bases and J gave up 3 bases; unmatched junction bases: 14. CDR3 length: 18 residues. The germline V gene has CDR1 SNHLY and CDR2 FYNNEI. The DNA for the CDR3 is TGTGCCAGCAGTGCTCACTTCCGCCGGGACAGGCTCTACAATGAGCAGTTCTTC. This sequence encodes CASSAHFRRDRLYNEQFF.

V usage is TRBV6-1 and J usage is TRBJ1-5, with a tentative D call TRBD1 (5 bases). Germline CDR1 and CDR2: MNHNS and SASEGT. V lost 0 bases and J 0 bases, leaving 21 bases between the germline ends. There are 20 residues in the CDR3. The CDR3 DNA reads as TGTGCCAGCAGTGAAGCGAGCGGGGGTCTCCTTAGATATAGCAATCAGCCCCAGCATTTT. Its translation: CASSEASGGLLRYSNQPQHF.

The chain is built from TRBV2 and TRBJ2-1; 14 nucleotides align to TRBD2. J lost 13 bases, V lost 4 bases, and 6 bases had no gene match. Per the germline V gene, CDR1 is SNHLY and CDR2 is FYNNEI. This CDR3 spans 14 amino acids. Here the CDR3 DNA reads TGTGCCAGCAGTGGACTAGCGGGGGGGTTTTTCCAGTTCTTC. This translates into CASSGLAGGFFQFF.

The V and J genes are TRBV29-1 and TRBJ2-2, with 9 bases that match TRBD2. J gave up 4 bases and V 4 bases, and 10 bases lay outside the gene matches. Germline CDR1 and CDR2: SQVTM and ANQGSEA. The CDR3 sequence is 16 residues long. CDR3 in amino acids: CSVAPLPSGITGELFF. CDR3 DNA sequence: TGCAGCGTTGCGCCCCTTCCTAGCGGGATCACCGGGGAGCTGTTTTTT.

The chain employs TRBV2 and TRBJ2-1, with 8 bases fitting TRBD2. Germline V gene lookup returns CDR1 SNHLY and CDR2 FYNNEI. V shed 6 bases and J 1 base; nucleotides not matched to a gene: 2. This CDR3 is built from 14 residues. The CDR3 loop is CASRERESYNEQFF. The CDR3 DNA follows: TGTGCCAGCAGAGAGCGGGAGTCCTACAATGAGCAGTTCTTC.

This rearrangement joins TRBV28 to TRBJ2-2, with 10 bases that match TRBD2. CDR1 is MDHEN, CDR2 SYDVKM, per germline. This CDR3 comprises 15 residues. The V segment lost 7 bases and the J segment 7 bases; nucleotides outside the gene matches: 9. The CDR3 coding sequence is TGTGCCAGCACCGGGGGTACTAGCGGGATCGGGGAGCTGTTTTTT. Its protein is CASTGGTSGIGELFF.

The genes are TRBV14 and TRBJ2-5, with TRBD1 matching over 9 bases. The CDR3 length is 17 residues. V trimming: 1 base; J trimming: 2 bases; junction bases outside the gene matches: 8. CDR1 is SGHDN, CDR2 FVKESK, per germline. CDR3 DNA: TGTGCCAGCAGCCAAGTACTTTATGACAGGGGGCAAGAGACCCAGTACTTC. Translated, it gives CASSQVLYDRGQETQYF.

This chain links TRBV27 with TRBJ1-6, with D unresolved. Germline V gives CDR1 MNHEY, CDR2 SMNVEV (reference sequence). Trimming took 6 bases from V and 10 from J, leaving 16 bases between them. CDR3 length equals 14 residues. The CDR3 nucleotides read TGTGCCAGCAGCCTTGCGGGCCCGTGGTCACCCCTCCACTTT. Its protein product is CASSLAGPWSPLHF.

The J gene is TRBJ1-2, the V gene TRBV28; 7 nucleotides agree with TRBD1. The CDR3 is 16 amino acids. Per germline, CDR1 MDHEN and CDR2 SYDVKM. V shed 3 bases and J 6 bases; nucleotides not matched to a gene: 13. In DNA form, the CDR3 reads TGTGCCAGCAGTTTGACCGACCTCGACAGGGCTCATGGCTACACCTTC. Translation gives CASSLTDLDRAHGYTF.